This T cell receptor (beta chain) was sequenced in a study of Tregs in tolerant kidney transplant recipients. Broader study findings: Tregs expanded with activated donor B cells seemed most donor-specific. Changing PCR primers prevented nucleotide comparison between some patients' samples. Antigen-driven expansion was suggested because donor-specific Tregs expanded more than all Tregs in tolerant patients.

Looked up from germline, CDR1 is DFQATT and CDR2 is SNEGSKA (reference sequence). This CDR3 comprises 10 residues. With 5 bases removed from V and 1 base from J, the gap between germline ends came to 2 bases. Generated by immunoSEQ multiplex PCR, the TCRdb table keeps only in-frame clones and is missing some. In the table there are tens of thousands of clones, around 93% of which are singletons. Of note for this clone: Its matching antigen is unknown. At the DNA level, this CDR3 is encoded by other sequences in the same sample as well.

Thawed PBMCs were FACS-sorted into unstimulated CD4+CD25+CD127- regulatory T cells, CD4+CD25- non-regulatory cells, CD4 and CD8 cells. This receptor was obtained from a human donor who received a combined kidney and bone marrow transplant. This material consisted of Tregs from blood, taken before the transplant. J is TRBJ2-5 and V is TRBV20-1; D remains unclear. Here the CDR3 DNA reads TGCAGTGCTGGCCAAGAGACCCAGTACTTC. As protein: CSAGQETQYF.